This entry features one T cell receptor beta chain sequence. Germline V gene data show CDR1 as SGHNT and CDR2 as YYREEE (reference sequence). The CDR3 has 16 residues. V dropped 4 bases and J dropped 3; count of bases not matched to a gene: 4. Libraries were prepared by immunoSEQ multiplex PCR; TCRdb keeps only in-frame clonotypes and omits some of them. Of 500,000 to 750,000 clones listed, roughly 88% are singletons. The data stem from a study of shared T cell receptors in the human thymus. These data were likewise used in another study, on human thymus T cells. That study reports: All donors were healthy Finnish infants who were undergoing corrective surgery to treat congenital heart defects. Corrective heart surgery yielded resections, and these provided the thymus tissue. Repertoires from thymus and blood appeared to show biased V and J gene usage. In unrelated individuals, thymic repertoires overlapped highly, according to related research.

The chain has TRBV5-4 and TRBJ2-1; 13 nucleotides agree with TRBD2. Sequencing input: thymocytes. This TCR was recovered from a boy younger than two with a congenital heart defect. The CDR3, as DNA: TGTGCCAGCAGCCCAGGACTAGCGGGAGTCTACAATGAGCAGTTCTTC. Amino acids: CASSPGLAGVYNEQFF.